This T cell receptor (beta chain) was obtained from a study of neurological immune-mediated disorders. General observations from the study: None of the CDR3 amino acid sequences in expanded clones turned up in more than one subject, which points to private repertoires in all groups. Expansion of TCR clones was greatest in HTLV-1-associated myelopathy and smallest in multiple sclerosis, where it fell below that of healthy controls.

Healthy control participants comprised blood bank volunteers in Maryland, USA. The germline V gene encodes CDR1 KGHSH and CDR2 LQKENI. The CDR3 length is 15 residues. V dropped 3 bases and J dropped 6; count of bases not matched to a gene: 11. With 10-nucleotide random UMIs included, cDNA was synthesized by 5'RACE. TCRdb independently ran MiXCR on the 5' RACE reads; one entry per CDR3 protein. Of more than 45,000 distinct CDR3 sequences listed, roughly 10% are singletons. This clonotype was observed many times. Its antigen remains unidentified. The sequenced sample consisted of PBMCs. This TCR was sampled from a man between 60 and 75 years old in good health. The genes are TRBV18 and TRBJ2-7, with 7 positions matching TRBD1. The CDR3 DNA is TGTGCCAGCTCACCCCGACAGGGTGAATTCTCCGAGCAGTACTTC. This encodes CASSPRQGEFSEQYF.